This entry is about one T cell receptor beta chain. Its antigen is as yet unknown. The entry originates in a study of T cells after yellow fever vaccination. General observations from the study: Weaker, the secondary response had a peak occurring faster, on day 5 versus 15. There was a possibility that FACS-sorted repertoires contained abundant clonotypes contaminating from the bulk population.

TCRdb reprocessed the 5' RACE reads with MiXCR, giving one entry per CDR3 protein. The repertoire holds approximately 550,000 distinct CDR3 sequences, with roughly 12% as singletons. The CDR3 covers 16 residues. The germline gives CDR1 SGDLS, CDR2 YYNGEE. Trimming took 4 bases from V and 0 from J; bases not matched to a gene: 5. This clonotype originated in a man younger than 45 who received the YFV17D yellow fever vaccine. This rearrangement joins TRBV9 to TRBJ2-2; 8 bases fit TRBD1. This sample comprised PBMCs, obtained on the day of the yellow fever booster vaccination. CDR3 sequence (DNA): TGTGCCAGCAGCTTAGAACAGGGGGCGAACACCGGGGAGCTGTTTTTT. Encoded protein: CASSLEQGANTGELFF.